A single sample gave rise to the 26 T cell receptor beta chains below, sequenced in a study of patients and donors after allogeneic stem cell transplantation. TCRdb called the RT-PCR reads again in MiXCR, with one record for every CDR3 protein. The data show 800,000 to 1,000,000 distinct CDR3 sequences, under 20% seen once. The sequenced sample consisted of blood, either unsorted or a sorted T cell fraction (not recorded which). Receptors were obtained from a human donor who was either an allogeneic HSCT recipient or a stem cell or donor lymphocyte infusion donor (not recorded which). It is not recorded whose cells these are; they may come from a transplant donor.

The J gene is TRBJ2-5, the V gene TRBV20-1; D possibly corresponds to TRBD2 (6 bases). Germline CDR1 and CDR2: DFQATT and SNEGSKA (reference sequence). This CDR3 is built from 15 residues. V dropped 3 bases and J dropped 5 bases, with 19 bases sitting between them. CDR3 residues: CSARPLRDWAETQYF. CDR3 coding DNA: TGCAGTGCTAGGCCCCTCCGGGACTGGGCGGAGACCCAGTACTTC.

The V call is TRBV2, the J call TRBJ1-3; unclear D gene. The CDR3 runs to 10 residues. The germline V and J ends were trimmed by 5 bases and 7 bases, with 3 bases remaining between them. The germline gives CDR1 SNHLY, CDR2 FYNNEI. CDR3 nucleotides: TGTGCCAGCAGTTATAACACCATATATTTT. Residues: CASSYNTIYF. Filled out from reference TRBV2 and TRBJ1-3, the complete variable domain reads EPEVTQTPSHQVTQMGQEVILRCVPISNHLYFYWYRQILGQKVEFLVSFYNNEISEKSEIFDDQFSVERPDGSNFTLKIRSTKLEDSAMYFCASSYNTIYFGEGSWLTVV.

This clonotype has a handful of counts. This rearrangement joins TRBV7-3 to TRBJ1-3; D is perhaps TRBD1 (6 bases). This CDR3 comprises 16 residues. The germline gives CDR1 SGHTA, CDR2 FQGTGA. Deletions cut 2 bases from V and 3 bases from J, with 14 bases between. CDR3 coding DNA: TGTGCCAGCAGCTTAGTGGGGGGCGCAGGTGGAAACACCATATATTTT. Its protein is CASSLVGGAGGNTIYF.

This clonotype was seen more than once but under ten times. The rearrangement joins TRBV20-1 to TRBJ2-1; 8 nucleotides match TRBD1. Germline trimming cut 6 bases from V and 4 bases from J; bases unmatched to any gene: 8. The CDR3 is 14 amino acids. The germline V gene has CDR1 DFQATT and CDR2 SNEGSKA (reference sequence). In DNA form, the CDR3 reads TGCAGTGCGGATACGGGACAGGCTTACAATGAGCAGTTCTTC. It yields the protein CSADTGQAYNEQFF.

As DNA, the CDR3 is TGTGCCAGCAGCTTAGCTGGACAGGTTTATGGCTACACCTTC. It specifies CASSLAGQVYGYTF. The J gene is TRBJ1-2, the V gene TRBV11-2; TRBD1 matches at 7 bases. Germline V gene sequence: CDR1 SGHAT, CDR2 FQNNGV. CDR3 length: 14 amino acids. Losses at the gene ends were 1 base for V and 5 bases for J; bases not matched to a gene: 4.

This clonotype was seen repeatedly, ten times or more. V usage is TRBV11-2 and J usage is TRBJ2-5, with D perhaps being TRBD1 or TRBD2 (5 bases each). Trimming stripped 5 bases from V and 0 bases from J, with 7 bases between. The CDR3 totals 13 residues. Germline CDR1 reads SGHAT; CDR2 reads FQNNGV. The CDR3 reads CASSMGHQETQYF. The CDR3, as DNA: TGTGCCAGCAGCATGGGACACCAAGAGACCCAGTACTTC.

J is TRBJ1-6 and V is TRBV11-2, with D possibly TRBD1 on 6 matching bases. V lost 8 bases and J 4 bases, leaving 9 bases between the germline ends. Germline V gene data show CDR1 as SGHAT and CDR2 as FQNNGV. The CDR3 runs to 13 residues. CDR3 residues: CASGTPYNSPLHF. The CDR3 coding sequence is TGTGCCAGCGGGACACCTTATAATTCACCCCTCCACTTT.

This clonotype appeared a few times. This chain connects TRBV6-4 to TRBJ2-2; no clear D gene. CDR3 size: 13 residues. Trimming pared 6 bases from V and 0 bases from J, leaving 5 bases between. Germline V lookup: CDR1 MRHNA, CDR2 SNTAGT. The CDR3 loop reads CASRGPNTGELFF. The CDR3 coding sequence is TGTGCCAGCAGAGGCCCGAACACCGGGGAGCTGTTTTTT.

The rearrangement joins TRBV7-7 to TRBJ2-1, with TRBD1 matching over 7 bases. Germline V lookup: CDR1 SSHAT, CDR2 FNYEAQ (reference sequence). Trimming took 1 base from V and 7 from J; bases not matched to a gene: 4. The CDR3 spans 14 residues. The CDR3 sequence: CASSLEGDRNEQFF. The DNA for the CDR3 is TGTGCCAGCAGCTTAGAGGGGGACAGAAATGAGCAGTTCTTC.

This sequence joins TRBV7-8 and TRBJ1-1, with D possibly being TRBD1 (5 bases). This CDR3 contains 17 residues. Deletions cut 4 bases from V and 4 bases from J, with 22 bases between. Per the germline V gene, CDR1 is SGHVS and CDR2 is FQNEAQ. Here the CDR3 DNA reads TGTGCCAGCAGCTCCCAACCTTACCCATTCAGGGCCACTGAAGCTTTCTTT. This gives the protein CASSSQPYPFRATEAFF.

V is TRBV20-1 and J is TRBJ2-7, with 9 bases fitting TRBD1. The germline V gene encodes CDR1 DFQATT and CDR2 SNEGSKA (reference sequence). V shed 6 bases, J shed 7 bases, and the junction held 13 bases outside the gene matches. The CDR3 consists of 14 residues. The CDR3 spells CSARWGQGIREQYF. The CDR3 nucleotides are TGCAGTGCGAGATGGGGACAGGGTATTAGGGAGCAGTACTTC.

This clonotype was counted many times. The chain uses TRBV20-1 and TRBJ1-5; D gene ambiguous. Trimming removed 0 bases from V and 3 bases from J, with 9 bases in between. CDR1 is DFQATT, CDR2 SNEGSKA, per germline (reference sequence). This CDR3 contains 14 residues. The CDR3 spells CSARDPQPNQPQHF. DNA of the CDR3: TGCAGTGCTAGAGATCCCCAGCCCAATCAGCCCCAGCATTTT.

Concerning this clonotype: A read error may account for a junction end that differs from germline. The chain couples TRBV5-1 to TRBJ1-4; the D gene is possibly TRBD1 (6 bases). CDR3 size: 15 residues. Looked up from germline, CDR1 is SGHRS and CDR2 is YFSETQ. CDR3 in amino acids: CASSPRGGANEKLFF. CDR3 nucleotide sequence: TGTGCCAGCAGCCCGAGGGGGGGGGCTAATGAAAAACTGTTTTTT.

This clonotype came up a few times. The chain joins TRBV24-1 to TRBJ2-5, with TRBD1 matching over 7 bases. The CDR3 has 15 amino acids. Unmatched junction bases numbered 15, after V lost 10 bases and J lost 5 bases. The germline CDR1 and CDR2 sequences are KGHDR and SFDVKD. In DNA form, the CDR3 reads TGTGCCACTGTTTTCGGGACAGAAATTGAGGAGACCCAGTACTTC. It is translated as CATVFGTEIEETQYF.

Here the CDR3 reads CASSVGWGDNQPQHF. The CDR3 coding sequence is TGTGCCAGCAGTGTGGGCTGGGGGGATAATCAGCCCCAGCATTTT. This chain joins TRBV12-3 or TRBV12-4 and TRBJ1-5; tentatively, D is TRBD1 (5 bases). The CDR3 spans 15 residues. The germline V and J ends were trimmed by 5 bases and 4 bases, with 15 bases remaining between them.

This clonotype appeared a few times. The chain uses TRBV7-8 and TRBJ1-3; D is unresolved. The CDR3 is made up of 15 amino acids. The germline CDR1 and CDR2 sequences are SGHVS and FQNEAQ. V dropped 5 bases and J dropped 0 bases, with 11 bases sitting between them. In DNA, the CDR3 is TGTGCCAGCAGCCCACGTTTGAGCTCTGGAAACACCATATATTTT. Its translation: CASSPRLSSGNTIYF. The full variable domain, its missing parts supplied by reference TRBV7-8 and TRBJ1-3, is GAGVSQSPRYKVAKRGQDVALRCDPISGHVSLFWYQQALGQGPEFLTYFQNEAQLDKSGLPSDRFFAERPEGSVSTLKIQRTQQEDSAVYLCASSPRLSSGNTIYFGEGSWLTVV.

This clonotype has just a few counts. The genes are TRBV20-1 and TRBJ2-3, with D maybe TRBD2 (6 bases). Looked up from germline, CDR1 is DFQATT and CDR2 is SNEGSKA (reference sequence). V lost 6 bases and J lost 5, with 24 bases in between. CDR3 length equals 16 residues. The CDR3 sequence is CSAIEGLAPTGDTQYF. CDR3 in DNA: TGCAGTGCCATAGAGGGACTCGCTCCCACAGGAGATACGCAGTATTTT.

This rearrangement joins TRBV5-1 to TRBJ1-3; D not resolved. Germline lookup yields CDR1 SGHRS and CDR2 YFSETQ. Trimming stripped 1 base from V and 0 bases from J, with 11 bases between. The CDR3 is 16 amino acids. The DNA for the CDR3 is TGCGCCAGCAGCTTGAGGCAGATCGTCTCTGGAAACACCATATATTTT. It encodes CASSLRQIVSGNTIYF.

This chain connects TRBV5-1 to TRBJ2-3, with 8 bases identical to TRBD1. This CDR3 contains 16 residues. Germline V CDR1 and CDR2: SGHRS, YFSETQ. V lost 1 base to trimming and J lost 3 bases; unmatched junction nucleotides: 7. Here the CDR3 reads CASSLPLTGGTDTQYF. In DNA form, the CDR3 reads TGCGCCAGCAGCTTGCCCCTAACAGGGGGTACAGATACGCAGTATTTT.

This chain connects TRBV6-1 to TRBJ2-5; the D is unclear. Germline CDR1 MNHNS, CDR2 SASEGT. Trimming stripped 7 bases from V and 3 bases from J, with 15 bases between. The CDR3 contains 14 residues. The CDR3 coding sequence is TGTGCCAGCACTCGACCGGGCACCAAAGAGACCCAGTACTTC. It is translated as CASTRPGTKETQYF.

This clonotype was counted between two and nine times. The rearrangement links TRBV9 to TRBJ1-1, with D maybe TRBD1 (5 bases). Germline CDR1 and CDR2: SGDLS and YYNGEE. The CDR3 length is 15 residues. The germline V and J ends were trimmed by 0 bases and 1 base, with 10 bases remaining between them. The CDR3 protein is CASSVGDSPNTEAFF. The DNA of the CDR3 is TGTGCCAGCAGCGTAGGGGACTCTCCGAACACTGAAGCTTTCTTT. Using reference TRBV9 and TRBJ1-1 for the parts outside the CDR3, the full variable domain is DSGVTQTPKHLITATGQRVTLRCSPRSGDLSVYWYQQSLDQGLQFLIQYYNGEERAKGNILERFSAQQFPDLHSELNLSSLELGDSALYFCASSVGDSPNTEAFFGQGTRLTVV.

There are many counts of this clonotype. The chain couples TRBV5-1 to TRBJ2-5; 10 bases align to TRBD2. Germline CDR1 and CDR2: SGHRS and YFSETQ. V lost 5 bases, J lost 5 bases, and 15 bases stayed unmatched. The CDR3 covers 17 residues. The CDR3 coding sequence is TGCGCCAGCAGTTCCCGCGGTACTAGCGGGGTTGGTGAGACCCAGTACTTC. Translated: CASSSRGTSGVGETQYF.

The chain combines TRBV7-9 with TRBJ2-7; TRBD1 might be the D (6 bases). With 4 bases removed from V and 0 bases from J, the gap between germline ends came to 13 bases. The CDR3 length is 15 residues. CDR1 SEHNR and CDR2 FQNEAQ come from the germline V gene (reference sequence). The DNA of the CDR3 is TGTGCCAGCAGCTCCTCGGGACACCCCTCCTACGAGCAGTACTTC. Encoded protein: CASSSSGHPSYEQYF. Based on the CDR3 plus reference TRBV7-9 and TRBJ2-7, the full variable domain is DTGVSQNPRHKITKRGQNVTFRCDPISEHNRLYWYRQTLGQGPEFLTYFQNEAQLEKSRLLSDRFSAERPKGSFSTLEIQRTEQGDSAMYLCASSSSGHPSYEQYFGPGTRLTVT.

This clonotype has at least ten counts. J is TRBJ2-7 and V is TRBV12-3 or TRBV12-4; 7 positions agree with TRBD1. With 3 bases clipped from V and 6 bases from J, the junction kept 11 bases outside the gene matches. CDR3 length: 15 amino acids. This CDR3 is CASSLRGTAPGEQYF. The CDR3 DNA reads TGTGCCAGCAGTTTGAGAGGGACAGCCCCTGGCGAGCAGTACTTC.

This clonotype has only a few counts. The genes are TRBV7-9 and TRBJ1-1; 11 bases line up with TRBD1. This CDR3 region has 14 residues. The V and J ends lost 5 bases and 3 bases, in that order; junction bases with no gene match: 2. Germline CDR1 reads SEHNR; CDR2 reads FQNEAQ (reference sequence). CDR3 in DNA: TGTGCCAGCAGCGGACAGGGGGCGGACACTGAAGCTTTCTTT. This sequence encodes CASSGQGADTEAFF.

In its sample, this clonotype was seen a few times. The chain recombines TRBV6-5 with TRBJ1-2, with no clear D. Trimming pared 0 bases from V and 6 bases from J, leaving 14 bases between. Germline values: CDR1 MNHEY, CDR2 SVGAGI. CDR3 length: 15 residues. The CDR3 reads CASSYSSSARDGYTF. Written as DNA, the CDR3 is TGTGCCAGCAGTTACTCGAGCTCCGCTCGGGATGGCTACACCTTC.